Each of the 29 T cell receptor beta chains below was sequenced from the same sample in a study of blood T cell repertoires in COVID-19. This table comes from immunoSEQ multiplex PCR, and its TCRdb copy is limited to in-frame clones, with some not included. The sample yields a few hundred thousand clones, about 88% seen once. Sequenced: peripheral blood. The receptors here all came from a woman in her 70s with COVID-19, enrolled during active disease.

J is TRBJ2-2 and V is TRBV9; D is unclear. Trimming took off 8 bases at V and 0 bases at J, with 2 bases between the two ends. This CDR3 is built from 11 residues. Per germline, CDR1 SGDLS and CDR2 YYNGEE. The chain's CDR3 is CASTNTGELFF. As DNA, the CDR3 is TGTGCCAGTACGAACACCGGGGAGCTGTTTTTT.

The chain has TRBV2 and TRBJ1-5; 7 bases fit TRBD1. Germline trimming cut 6 bases from V and 6 bases from J; bases unmatched to any gene: 8. The CDR3 has 14 amino acids. CDR1 is SNHLY and CDR2 is FYNNEI in the germline V gene. CDR3 amino acids: CASSLQGGGQPQHF. As DNA, the CDR3 is TGTGCCAGCAGCCTTCAGGGGGGTGGTCAGCCCCAGCATTTT.

The genes are TRBV29-1 and TRBJ2-2, with 7 positions matching TRBD1. CDR1 and CDR2 (germline): SQVTM, ANQGSEA. Trimming removed 2 bases from V and 4 bases from J; junction bases left unmatched: 4. The CDR3 sequence is 14 residues long. CDR3 region: CSVETGTVTGELFF. The DNA for the CDR3 is TGCAGCGTTGAAACCGGGACAGTCACCGGGGAGCTGTTTTTT.

The chain combines TRBV2 with TRBJ1-4; no clear D gene. The V and J ends lost 7 bases and 3 bases respectively, with 12 bases between them. CDR1 SNHLY and CDR2 FYNNEI come from the germline V gene. This CDR3 has 14 residues. The CDR3 is CASNPSGANEKLFF. The DNA for the CDR3 is TGTGCCAGCAACCCCAGCGGGGCTAATGAAAAACTGTTTTTT.

This chain joins TRBV7-2 and TRBJ1-5, with D perhaps TRBD1 (5 bases). The CDR3 consists of 13 residues. V was trimmed by 3 bases and J by 7 bases, leaving 10 bases between them. CDR1 and CDR2 from the germline V gene are SGHTA and FQGNSA. The CDR3 region is CASSFGREQPQHF. The CDR3 nucleotides are TGTGCCAGCAGCTTTGGCAGGGAACAGCCCCAGCATTTT.

This clone was found once. The chain joins TRBV10-2 to TRBJ2-7, with D possibly TRBD2 on 5 matching bases. This CDR3 comprises 14 residues. Per germline, CDR1 WSHSY and CDR2 SAAADI. Trimming stripped 2 bases from V and 7 bases from J, with 15 bases between. The CDR3 region has the DNA TGCGCCAGCAGTGAGATGGACTCCCGGTCGGAGCAGTACTTC. Residues: CASSEMDSRSEQYF.

The chain is built from TRBV7-9 and TRBJ2-7; 9 positions agree with TRBD2. CDR3 length: 15 residues. Trimming at V came to 1 base and at J to 7 bases, leaving 8 bases not matched to a gene. CDR1 is SEHNR, CDR2 FQNEAQ, per germline (reference sequence). The chain's CDR3 is CASSLGAGGLGEQYF. The DNA for the CDR3 is TGTGCCAGCAGCTTAGGTGCGGGGGGGCTAGGGGAGCAGTACTTC.

In its sample, this clone was seen many times. V and J are TRBV19 and TRBJ2-7, with a weak D call TRBD2 (6 bases). The CDR3 contains 13 residues. CDR1 and CDR2 (germline): LNHDA, SQIVND (reference sequence). Trimming took off 3 bases at V and 3 bases at J, with 9 bases between the two ends. Here the CDR3 DNA reads TGTGCCAGTAGTATCCCCGGGAGCTACGAGCAGTACTTC. Its translation: CASSIPGSYEQYF.

The chain is built from TRBV7-2 and TRBJ1-5; D perhaps matches TRBD1 (6 bases). Trimming left V 5 bases short and J 4 bases short, with 12 bases between. CDR1 SGHTA and CDR2 FQGNSA come from the germline V gene. This CDR3 is built from 14 residues. This chain's CDR3 is CASSPGAGNQPQHF. The CDR3 nucleotides are TGTGCCAGCAGCCCAGGGGCTGGAAATCAGCCCCAGCATTTT.

The CDR3 DNA is TGTGCCAGTAGTCGAGGCCTAGGGGGTGATACGCAGTATTTT. As protein: CASSRGLGGDTQYF. V is TRBV19 and J is TRBJ2-3, with D perhaps matching TRBD1 (6 bases). Per the germline V gene, CDR1 is LNHDA and CDR2 is SQIVND (reference sequence). The CDR3 covers 14 residues. V was shortened by 5 bases and J by 6 bases, with 15 bases between the two germline ends. Variable domain in full (rest from reference TRBV19 and TRBJ2-3): DGGITQSPKYLFRKEGQNVTLSCEQNLNHDAMYWYRQDPGQGLRLIYYSQIVNDFQKGDIAEGYSVSREKKESFPLTVTSAQKNPTAFYLCASSRGLGGDTQYFGPGTRLTVL.

The gene calls are TRBV10-3 and TRBJ1-3, with D perhaps TRBD1 (5 bases). Trimming stripped 4 bases from V and 4 bases from J, with 23 bases between. Germline-derived CDR1 and CDR2 are ENHRY and SYGVKD. This CDR3 spans 18 amino acids. The CDR3 loop reads CAISGPLGQLKGGNTIYF. In DNA, the CDR3 is TGTGCCATCAGTGGCCCTCTGGGGCAGTTAAAAGGGGGAAACACCATATATTTT.

The CDR3 sequence is CASSDRGRSPLHF. The CDR3 DNA follows: TGTGCCAGCAGCGACAGGGGGCGGTCACCCCTCCACTTT. The chain couples TRBV6-5 to TRBJ1-6, with 10 bases aligning to TRBD1. This CDR3 region has 13 residues. With V trimmed by 6 bases and J by 10 bases, 3 bases remained unmatched. Germline V gene sequence: CDR1 MNHEY, CDR2 SVGAGI.

The V call is TRBV7-2, the J call TRBJ1-1; D is perhaps TRBD1 (5 bases). V was clipped by 1 base and J by 8 bases, with 11 bases between them. Germline V lookup: CDR1 SGHTA, CDR2 FQGNSA. The CDR3 is made up of 13 amino acids. CDR3: CASSLGRRGEAFF. The CDR3 nucleotides read TGTGCCAGCAGCTTAGGCAGGCGGGGCGAAGCTTTCTTT.

This chain links TRBV18 with TRBJ1-1; D ambiguous. This CDR3 has 13 residues. The V end lost 0 bases, the J end lost 5 bases, and 7 bases lay between the germline ends. Germline values: CDR1 KGHSH, CDR2 LQKENI. For the CDR3, the DNA is TGTGCCAGCTCACCACCCTCGAGGACTGAAGCTTTCTTT. Amino acid sequence: CASSPPSRTEAFF.

The rearrangement links TRBV24-1 to TRBJ2-1, with 7 bases lining up with TRBD1. The germline V gene has CDR1 KGHDR and CDR2 SFDVKD. Germline trimming cut 5 bases from V and 0 bases from J; bases unmatched to any gene: 9. The CDR3 covers 17 residues. CDR3 in DNA: TGTGCCACCAGTGGTGGACAGGCGACAAGCTCCTACAATGAGCAGTTCTTC. Its protein product is CATSGGQATSSYNEQFF.

The count of this clone is one. The chain recombines TRBV18 with TRBJ2-5, with 13 positions matching TRBD2. V was pared by 4 bases and J by 5 bases, with 4 bases of the junction left unmatched. CDR3 size: 15 residues. CDR1 is KGHSH, CDR2 LQKENI, per germline. CDR3 sequence: CASSQRTSGGETQYF. The CDR3 bases are TGTGCCAGCTCACAACGGACTAGCGGGGGTGAGACCCAGTACTTC.

The V call is TRBV2, the J call TRBJ2-7; 7 positions agree with TRBD2. The CDR3 spans 12 residues. Germline loops: CDR1 SNHLY, CDR2 FYNNEI. The V gene end was trimmed by 9 bases and the J gene end by 3 bases; junction bases not matched to a gene: 5. The CDR3 DNA reads as TGTGCCAGTCGACGGGGGGACTACGAGCAGTACTTC. It codes for CASRRGDYEQYF.

The chain links TRBV2 to TRBJ2-7; tentative D call: TRBD1 (6 bases). V dropped 1 base and J dropped 4 bases, with 11 bases sitting between them. The CDR3 is 14 residues long. CDR1 and CDR2 from the germline V gene are SNHLY and FYNNEI. The CDR3 DNA follows: TGTGCCAGCAGTGAAGGGTACAGGGTTTACGAGCAGTACTTC. Protein sequence: CASSEGYRVYEQYF.

The chain carries TRBV12-3 or TRBV12-4 and TRBJ1-2, with TRBD1 matching over 7 bases. V shed 6 bases, J shed 8 bases, and the junction held 9 bases outside the gene matches. The CDR3 extends over 13 amino acids. CDR3 bases: TGTGCCAGCAGCCAGAGACAGGGATGGGGCTACACCTTC. Amino acid sequence: CASSQRQGWGYTF.

The chain combines TRBV5-6 with TRBJ1-4; TRBD1 is a possible D gene (5 bases). The CDR3 extends over 14 amino acids. Germline-derived CDR1 and CDR2 are SGHDT and YYEEEE. Trimming removed 4 bases from V and 4 bases from J, with 11 bases in between. The CDR3 is CASSPGGVNEKLFF. The DNA for the CDR3 is TGTGCCAGCAGCCCCGGGGGGGTTAATGAAAAACTGTTTTTT.

The chain couples TRBV18 to TRBJ1-2; 8 bases match TRBD1. The germline CDR1 and CDR2 sequences are KGHSH and LQKENI. Trimming removed 4 bases from V and 5 bases from J; junction bases left unmatched: 6. This CDR3 is 14 amino acids long. CDR3 loop: CASSLDREGYGYTF. The DNA of the CDR3 is TGTGCCAGCTCACTGGACAGGGAAGGGTATGGCTACACCTTC.

The chain uses TRBV2 and TRBJ2-7; 9 bases map to TRBD1. CDR1 SNHLY and CDR2 FYNNEI come from the germline V gene. V gave up 7 bases and J gave up 2 bases; unmatched junction bases: 6. The CDR3 runs to 14 residues. The CDR3 protein is CASKGTGLTYEQYF. The CDR3 coding sequence is TGTGCCAGCAAGGGGACAGGGTTAACCTACGAGCAGTACTTC.

The rearrangement links TRBV10-3 to TRBJ2-1; D call uncertain. This CDR3 comprises 13 residues. The germline CDR1 and CDR2 sequences are ENHRY and SYGVKD. The ends were cut back, 4 bases at V and 3 bases at J, with 7 bases in the middle. CDR3 DNA: TGTGCCATCAGTGTCCAGGTCTACAATGAGCAGTTCTTC. Its protein product is CAISVQVYNEQFF.

V gene TRBV12-3 or TRBV12-4 combines with J gene TRBJ2-5; D gene uncertain. V was trimmed by 3 bases and J by 7 bases, leaving 12 bases between them. The CDR3 runs to 13 residues. CDR3 in amino acids: CASSLIRPGTQYF. CDR3 nucleotides: TGTGCCAGCAGTTTGATCCGCCCGGGGACCCAGTACTTC.

V gene TRBV6-4 combines with J gene TRBJ1-1; D gene uncertain. Germline CDR1 reads MRHNA; CDR2 reads SNTAGT. The CDR3 spans 13 residues. V dropped 5 bases and J dropped 0 bases, with 7 bases sitting between them. CDR3 DNA: TGTGCCAGCAGTTCGAAGCTGAACACTGAAGCTTTCTTT. This translates into CASSSKLNTEAFF.

V is TRBV5-1 and J is TRBJ2-5; TRBD2 matches 13 bases. CDR1 and CDR2 from the germline V gene are SGHRS and YFSETQ. The CDR3 spans 15 residues. V gave up 4 bases and J gave up 2 bases; unmatched junction bases: 2. DNA for the CDR3: TGCGCCAGCAGCCGACTAGCGGGGGGACAAGAGACCCAGTACTTC. It encodes CASSRLAGGQETQYF.

The chain uses TRBV7-9 and TRBJ2-1; 11 positions agree with TRBD2. This CDR3 spans 16 amino acids. The junction had 7 bases not matched to a gene; V was cut back by 5 bases and J by 4 bases. Per the germline V gene, CDR1 is SEHNR and CDR2 is FQNEAQ (reference sequence). The CDR3 is CASSLPGLADYNEQFF. CDR3 nucleotides: TGTGCCAGCAGCCTTCCGGGACTAGCGGATTACAATGAGCAGTTCTTC.

The V and J genes are TRBV21-1 and TRBJ1-2. TRBV21-1 is labeled a pseudogene. This CDR3 contains 13 residues. The CDR3 region has the DNA TGTGCCAGCAGCAATCGGGGGGCGAGAGGCTACACCTTC. Translating it yields CASSNRGARGYTF.

The gene calls are TRBV19 and TRBJ1-6; D gene ambiguous. Germline CDR1 reads LNHDA; CDR2 reads SQIVND (reference sequence). This CDR3 is 14 amino acids long. V lost 5 bases, J lost 2 bases, and 7 bases lay in between. The CDR3 DNA is TGTGCCAGTAGTTCGGGGACCTATAATTCACCCCTCCACTTT. Its translation: CASSSGTYNSPLHF. Complete variable domain (other parts from reference TRBV19 and TRBJ1-6): DGGITQSPKYLFRKEGQNVTLSCEQNLNHDAMYWYRQDPGQGLRLIYYSQIVNDFQKGDIAEGYSVSREKKESFPLTVTSAQKNPTAFYLCASSSGTYNSPLHFGNGTRLTVT.